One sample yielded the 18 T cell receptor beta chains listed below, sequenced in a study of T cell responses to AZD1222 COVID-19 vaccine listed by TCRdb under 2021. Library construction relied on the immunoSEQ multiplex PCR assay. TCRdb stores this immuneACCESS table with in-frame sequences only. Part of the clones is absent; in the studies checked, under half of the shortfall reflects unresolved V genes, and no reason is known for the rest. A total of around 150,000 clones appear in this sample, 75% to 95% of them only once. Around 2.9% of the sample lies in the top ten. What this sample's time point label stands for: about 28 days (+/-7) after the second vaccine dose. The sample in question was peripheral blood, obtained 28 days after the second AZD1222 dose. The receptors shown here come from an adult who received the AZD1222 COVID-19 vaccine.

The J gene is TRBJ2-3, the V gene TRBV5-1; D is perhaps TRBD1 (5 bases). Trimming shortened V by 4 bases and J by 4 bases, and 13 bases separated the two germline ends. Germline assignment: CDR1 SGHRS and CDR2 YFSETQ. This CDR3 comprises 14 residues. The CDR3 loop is CASSTRDMADTQYF. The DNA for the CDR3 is TGCGCCAGCAGCACCAGGGATATGGCAGATACGCAGTATTTT.

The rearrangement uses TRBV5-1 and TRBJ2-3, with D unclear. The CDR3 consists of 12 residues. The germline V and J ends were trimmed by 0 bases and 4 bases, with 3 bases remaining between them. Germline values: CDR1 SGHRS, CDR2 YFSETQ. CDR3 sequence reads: CASSLVADTQYF. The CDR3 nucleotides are TGCGCCAGCAGCTTGGTGGCAGATACGCAGTATTTT.

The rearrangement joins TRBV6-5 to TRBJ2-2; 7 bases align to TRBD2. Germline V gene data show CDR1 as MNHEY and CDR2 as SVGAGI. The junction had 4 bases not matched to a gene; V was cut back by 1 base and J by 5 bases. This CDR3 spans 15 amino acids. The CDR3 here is CASSYLAGETGELFF. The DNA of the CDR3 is TGTGCCAGCAGTTACTTGGCGGGAGAGACCGGGGAGCTGTTTTTT.

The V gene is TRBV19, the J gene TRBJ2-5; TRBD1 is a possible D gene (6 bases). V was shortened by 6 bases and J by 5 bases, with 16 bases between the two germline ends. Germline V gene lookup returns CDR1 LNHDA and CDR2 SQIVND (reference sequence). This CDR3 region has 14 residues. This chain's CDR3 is CASSPQGLGETQYF. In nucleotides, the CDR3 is TGTGCCAGTAGCCCGCAGGGGTTAGGGGAGACCCAGTACTTC.

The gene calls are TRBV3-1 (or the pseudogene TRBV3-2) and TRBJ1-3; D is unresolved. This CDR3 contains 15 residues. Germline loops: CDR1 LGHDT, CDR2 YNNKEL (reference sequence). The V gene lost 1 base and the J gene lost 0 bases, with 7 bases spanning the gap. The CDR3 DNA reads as TGTGCCAGCAGCCAAGGCAGGAGCTCTGGAAACACCATATATTTT. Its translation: CASSQGRSSGNTIYF.

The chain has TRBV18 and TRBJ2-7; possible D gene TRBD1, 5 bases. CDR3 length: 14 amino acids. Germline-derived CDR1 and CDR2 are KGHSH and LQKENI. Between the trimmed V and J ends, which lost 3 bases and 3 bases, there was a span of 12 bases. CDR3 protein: CASSPRAMYYEQYF. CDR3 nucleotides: TGTGCCAGCTCACCCAGGGCCATGTACTACGAGCAGTACTTC.

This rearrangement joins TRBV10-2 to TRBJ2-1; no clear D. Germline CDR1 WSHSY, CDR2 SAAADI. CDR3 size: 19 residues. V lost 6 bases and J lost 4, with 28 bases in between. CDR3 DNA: TGCGCCAGCAGCAAGATTCCATCCCCTGTCGCCCCCAGTTACAATGAGCAGTTCTTC. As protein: CASSKIPSPVAPSYNEQFF.

CDR3 in amino acids: CASSPGGNINQETQYF. CDR3 coding DNA: TGTGCCAGCAGCCCTGGGGGTAACATCAACCAAGAGACCCAGTACTTC. V gene TRBV5-5 combines with J gene TRBJ2-5; TRBD1 or TRBD2 may be the D gene (5 bases each). Trimming pared 4 bases from V and 0 bases from J, leaving 16 bases between. This CDR3 is built from 16 residues. From germline, CDR1 is SGHKS and CDR2 YYEKEE (reference sequence).

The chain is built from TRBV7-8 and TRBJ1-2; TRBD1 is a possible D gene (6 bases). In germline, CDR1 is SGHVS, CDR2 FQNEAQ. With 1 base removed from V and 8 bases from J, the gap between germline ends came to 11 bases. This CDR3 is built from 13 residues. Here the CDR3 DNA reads TGTGCCAGCAGCTTAGAACAGGGCTGGGGCTACACCTTC. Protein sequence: CASSLEQGWGYTF.

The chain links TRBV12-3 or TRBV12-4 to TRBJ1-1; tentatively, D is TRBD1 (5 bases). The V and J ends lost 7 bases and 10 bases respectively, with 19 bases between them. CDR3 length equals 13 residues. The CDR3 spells CASTAGSSGGAFF. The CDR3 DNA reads TGTGCCAGCACCGCAGGGTCATCAGGAGGAGCTTTCTTT.

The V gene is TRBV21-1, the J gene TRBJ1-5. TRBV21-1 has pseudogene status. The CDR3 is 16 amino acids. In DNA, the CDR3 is TGTGCCAGCAGCAAAGGGAGCAGAGATAGCAATCAGCCCCAGCATTTT. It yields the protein CASSKGSRDSNQPQHF.

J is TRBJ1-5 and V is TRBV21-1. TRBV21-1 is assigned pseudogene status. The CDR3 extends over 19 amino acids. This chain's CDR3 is CASPERSRGYTSVNQPQHF. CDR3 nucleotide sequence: TGTGCCAGCCCTGAACGTTCGAGGGGTTACACCTCCGTTAATCAGCCCCAGCATTTT.

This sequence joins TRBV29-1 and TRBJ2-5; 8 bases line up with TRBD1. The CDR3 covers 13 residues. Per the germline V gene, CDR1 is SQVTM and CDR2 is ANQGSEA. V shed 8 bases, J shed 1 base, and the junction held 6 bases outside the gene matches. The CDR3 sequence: CSLLGQGQETQYF. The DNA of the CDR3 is TGCAGCCTCCTCGGACAGGGCCAAGAGACCCAGTACTTC.

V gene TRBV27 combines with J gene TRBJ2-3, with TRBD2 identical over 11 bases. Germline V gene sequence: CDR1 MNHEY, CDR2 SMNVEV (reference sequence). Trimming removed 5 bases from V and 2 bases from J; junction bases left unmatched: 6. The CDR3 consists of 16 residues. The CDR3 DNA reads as TGTGCCAGCAGTCCGGGACTAGCGGCGACCACAGATACGCAGTATTTT. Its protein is CASSPGLAATTDTQYF.

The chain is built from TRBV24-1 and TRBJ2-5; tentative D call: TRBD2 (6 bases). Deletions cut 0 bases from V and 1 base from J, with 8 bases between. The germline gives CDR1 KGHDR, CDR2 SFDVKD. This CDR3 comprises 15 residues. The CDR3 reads CATSDLQGLQETQYF. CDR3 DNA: TGTGCCACCAGTGATTTGCAGGGACTCCAAGAGACCCAGTACTTC.

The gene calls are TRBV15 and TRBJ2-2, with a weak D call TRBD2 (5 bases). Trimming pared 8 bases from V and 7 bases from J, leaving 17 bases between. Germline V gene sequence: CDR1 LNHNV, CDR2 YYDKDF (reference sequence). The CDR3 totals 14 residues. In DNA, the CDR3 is TGTGCCACCGGAGTACTCCGGGGTGTCGGGGAGCTGTTTTTT. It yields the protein CATGVLRGVGELFF.

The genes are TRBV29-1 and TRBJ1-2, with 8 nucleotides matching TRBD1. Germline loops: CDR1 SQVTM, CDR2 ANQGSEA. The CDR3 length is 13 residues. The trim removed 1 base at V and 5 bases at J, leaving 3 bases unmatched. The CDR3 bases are TGCAGCGTTGAAGGACAGGGGAGGTATGGCTACACCTTC. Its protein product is CSVEGQGRYGYTF.

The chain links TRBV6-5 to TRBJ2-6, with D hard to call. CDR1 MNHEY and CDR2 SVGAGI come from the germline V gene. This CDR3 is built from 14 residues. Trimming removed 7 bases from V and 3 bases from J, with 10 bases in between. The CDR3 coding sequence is TGTGCCAGCACCCAAAGGGATGGGGCCAACGTCCTGACTTTC. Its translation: CASTQRDGANVLTF.